Sequencing of this T cell receptor beta chain was carried out in a study of T-cell memory formation after mild COVID-19. A word on this clonotype: As yet, its antigen is unknown.

CDR1 SGHVS and CDR2 FNYEAQ come from the germline V gene. The CDR3 consists of 14 residues. Trimming took off 2 bases at V and 4 bases at J, with 10 bases between the two ends. 5'RACE with constant-segment primers built TCRalpha and TCRbeta cDNA libraries with UMIs. Using its own MiXCR run on the 5' RACE reads, TCRdb lists one record per CDR3 protein. The sample records approximately 570,000 distinct CDR3 sequences, roughly 18% being singletons. The study's findings and limits: Pre-infection memory held some responding clones, suggesting pre-existing cross-reactive T cells responded. Mostly located in CM and EM were contracting CD4+ clones, with contracting CD8+ clones located in EMRA. Contracting clones from day 15 to 85 showed balanced CD4/CD8; later expanders favored CD4+.

What was sequenced was PBMCs or a T cell subset sorted from them (not recorded which). This TCR came from an adult woman who had mild COVID-19 (a few samples of this study predate the infection). Cell type and time point are not known. The chain joins TRBV7-6 to TRBJ2-3; D possibly corresponds to TRBD1 (5 bases). CDR3 sequence reads: CASSLTRGPDTQYF. The CDR3, as DNA: TGTGCCAGCAGCTTAACAAGGGGCCCAGATACGCAGTATTTT.